A selection of T cell receptor beta chains follows, all from one sample in a study of blood T cell repertoires in COVID-19. TCRdb's table, derived via immunoSEQ multiplex PCR, lists solely in-frame clones and lacks some. The sample records 110,000 or so clones, just under 90% being singletons. Material for sequencing was peripheral blood. The source is a woman between 50 and 59 years old with acute or convalescent COVID-19. Both conserved end residues are part of each CDR3. The D gene is left open where the match is weak. Clone size is stated in some rows and not others, as once, few, many or a class when expanded.

TRBV28,.,TRBJ1-5,.,TGTGCCAGCAGTTTTGTAGTGGGCGGGGGACAGCCCCAGCATTTT,CASSFVVGGGQPQHF
TRBV29-1,.,TRBJ1-1,TRBD1,TGCAGCAGCCGCCTTGGGACAGGGGGCACTGAAGCTTTCTTT,CSSRLGTGGTEAFF
TRBV3-1/TRBV3-2,.,TRBJ1-2,.,TGTGCCAGCAGCCGGCCGGGACAAAAATCTGGCTACACCTTC,CASSRPGQKSGYTF
TRBV29-1,.,TRBJ2-5,TRBD2,TGCAGCGTTGCCGATCCACGGACTAGCGGGGTAGTAATTCGAGGCCAAGAGACCCAGTACTTC,CSVADPRTSGVVIRGQETQYF
TRBV11-2,.,TRBJ1-2,.,TGTGCCAGCAGCTTATCAGGGGTCTCTAACTATGGCTACACCTTC,CASSLSGVSNYGYTF
TRBV6-5,.,TRBJ1-1,.,TGTGCCAGCAGTTACACTGGGGGCTTGGCATCTTTCTTT,CASSYTGGLASFF
TRBV6-5,.,TRBJ1-1,TRBD1,TGTGCCAGCAGTAGCAGGGGGCGCAGAGCTTTCTTT,CASSSRGRRAFF
TRBV20-1,.,TRBJ1-5,.,TGCAGTGCTAGTTCTATGATGGGCAATCAGCCCCAGCATTTT,CSASSMMGNQPQHF
TRBV3-1/TRBV3-2,once,TRBJ1-1,TRBD1,TGTGCCAGCAGCCACGCAGGGGGTGACACTGAAGCTTTCTTT,CASSHAGGDTEAFF
TRBV5-1,.,TRBJ1-3,TRBD1,TGCGCCAGCAGCTTGGGTCCGACAGGGGATGGAAACACCATATATTTT,CASSLGPTGDGNTIYF
TRBV30,.,TRBJ2-5,.,TGTGCCTGGAGCCGTAATGGATGGAGGGAGACCCAGTACTTC,CAWSRNGWRETQYF
TRBV25-1,.,TRBJ1-3,TRBD1,TGTGCCAGCAGTGAATGGGACAGTGGCGGAAACACCATATATTTT,CASSEWDSGGNTIYF
TRBV25-1,.,TRBJ2-7,.,TGTGCCAGCAGTGCTTGGACAGACTCCTACGAGCAGTACTTC,CASSAWTDSYEQYF
TRBV19,.,TRBJ2-3,TRBD2,TGTGCCAGTAGTAGCTCCGGGACTAGCGGTGCAGATACGCAGTATTTT,CASSSSGTSGADTQYF
TRBV3-1/TRBV3-2,.,TRBJ1-2,.,TGTGCCACAGCCTCAGGCTTTTCCGGCTACACCTTC,CATASGFSGYTF
TRBV24-1,once,TRBJ2-5,TRBD1,TGTGCCACCAGTGAACCGGGACAGGGGGAAGAGACCCAGTACTTC,CATSEPGQGEETQYF
TRBV12-3/TRBV12-4,once,TRBJ2-2,TRBD1,TGTGCCAGCGCCTGGACAGGGACCGGGGAGCTGTTTTTT,CASAWTGTGELFF
TRBV29-1,.,TRBJ1-1,TRBD1,TGCAGCGTTAGCGAGGGACAGGCGAACACTGAAGCTTTCTTT,CSVSEGQANTEAFF
TRBV10-2,.,TRBJ2-7,.,TGCGCCAGCAGTCAGTACGGGAGTGGGACCTACGAGCAGTACTTC,CASSQYGSGTYEQYF
TRBV11-2,.,TRBJ1-2,.,TGTGCCAGCAGCTTGGGAGAAGGCTATGGCTACACCTTC,CASSLGEGYGYTF
TRBV18,.,TRBJ1-5,TRBD1,TGTGCCAGCTCACGAGATCGACAGGGTTGGGGCAATCAGCCCCAGCATTTT,CASSRDRQGWGNQPQHF
TRBV5-8,.,TRBJ2-1,.,TGTGCCAGCAGCTCGCGGGGGCAATCCTACAATGAGCAGTTCTTC,CASSSRGQSYNEQFF
TRBV19,.,TRBJ2-1,.,TGTGCCAGTAGCCCGGGACACCCAGGCTACAATGAGCAGTTCTTC,CASSPGHPGYNEQFF
TRBV7-2,.,TRBJ1-6,TRBD1,TGTGCCAGCAGCTTAGTTTGGCAGGGGGGTTCCTATAATTCACCCCTCCACTTT,CASSLVWQGGSYNSPLHF
TRBV7-9,once,TRBJ2-7,.,TGTGCCAGCAGCTCCGACAATGCAGGGCAATACGAGCAGTACTTC,CASSSDNAGQYEQYF
TRBV7-2,.,TRBJ1-2,TRBD1,TGTGCCAGCAGCCCCCGACAGGGTTTAGGTGGCTACACCTTC,CASSPRQGLGGYTF
TRBV4-1,.,TRBJ1-5,.,TGCGCCAGCAGCCAAGGACAGTACAATCAGCCCCAGCATTTT,CASSQGQYNQPQHF
TRBV27,.,TRBJ2-7,.,TGTGCCAGCAGTTCGGGGATGGGTGCCTCGGAGCAGTACTTC,CASSSGMGASEQYF
TRBV29-1,.,TRBJ1-2,.,TGCAGCGCCGACCCCGGGTTTGGTCATGGCTACACCTTC,CSADPGFGHGYTF
TRBV7-9,.,TRBJ2-1,.,TGTGCCAGCAGCTTAGAGGGCGGGACCGAGCAGTTCTTC,CASSLEGGTEQFF
TRBV5-1,.,TRBJ2-1,.,TGCGCCAGCAGCTCGAGGGGGAATGAGCAGTTCTTC,CASSSRGNEQFF
TRBV19,.,TRBJ2-1,TRBD2,TGTGCCAGTACAGAGCGGGGGAGCTCCTACAATGAGCAGTTCTTC,CASTERGSSYNEQFF
TRBV5-8,.,TRBJ2-1,TRBD1,TGTGCCAGCACTCTTGGGACAGGCGGCTATGAGCAGTTCTTC,CASTLGTGGYEQFF
TRBV24-1,.,TRBJ2-4,TRBD2,TGTGCCACCAGTTGGACTAGCGGGAAGGCCAAAAACATTCAGTACTTC,CATSWTSGKAKNIQYF
TRBV10-3,.,TRBJ2-2,.,TGTGCCATCAGTGACTTTATCCCAGGGACCGGGGAGCTGTTTTTT,CAISDFIPGTGELFF
TRBV27,.,TRBJ2-1,.,TGTGCCAGCAGTTTTTCAGCGGGCCTTGAGCAGTTCTTC,CASSFSAGLEQFF
TRBV9,.,TRBJ2-7,.,TGTGCCAGCAGCGTAGCCCCCCAGATCTCCTACGAGCAGTACTTC,CASSVAPQISYEQYF
TRBV19,.,TRBJ2-5,.,TGTGCCAGTAGTATGGGCCGGGGGGAGACCCAGTACTTC,CASSMGRGETQYF
TRBV5-8,.,TRBJ2-1,TRBD1,TGTGCCAGCAGCTTGTTGGGCAGGGGGCAAGGTGAGCAGTTCTTC,CASSLLGRGQGEQFF
TRBV30,.,TRBJ2-7,TRBD2,TGTGCCTGGAGTATCGGCGGGAGCTACGAGCAGTACTTC,CAWSIGGSYEQYF
TRBV19,.,TRBJ2-1,.,TGTGCCAGTAGTATAGACCGGGAGCAGTTCTTC,CASSIDREQFF
TRBV18,.,TRBJ1-2,TRBD1,TGTGCCAGCTCACGATTGGGACAGGGGGACGGCTACACCTTC,CASSRLGQGDGYTF
TRBV29-1,.,TRBJ2-2,TRBD1,TGCAGCGTTGGTCCAGGGGGCACCGGGGAGCTGTTTTTT,CSVGPGGTGELFF
TRBV6-5,.,TRBJ1-2,.,TGTGCCAGCAGTCCCGAGGGATTACCTAACTATGGCTACACCTTC,CASSPEGLPNYGYTF
TRBV15,.,TRBJ2-3,.,TGTGCCACCAGCAGGGAGAGACAGGGCACAGATACGCAGTATTTT,CATSRERQGTDTQYF
TRBV18,.,TRBJ1-1,TRBD1,TGTGCCAGCTCACCTAGGACAGGTGAAGCTTTCTTT,CASSPRTGEAFF
TRBV6-2/TRBV6-3,.,TRBJ2-1,.,TGTGCCAGCAGTTACATAGAGGCTTACGAGGGTGAGCAGTTCTTC,CASSYIEAYEGEQFF
TRBV5-5,.,TRBJ2-2,TRBD2,TGTGCCACTCAATGGGCTAGCGGGGGGGCCGGGGAGCTGTTTTTT,CATQWASGGAGELFF